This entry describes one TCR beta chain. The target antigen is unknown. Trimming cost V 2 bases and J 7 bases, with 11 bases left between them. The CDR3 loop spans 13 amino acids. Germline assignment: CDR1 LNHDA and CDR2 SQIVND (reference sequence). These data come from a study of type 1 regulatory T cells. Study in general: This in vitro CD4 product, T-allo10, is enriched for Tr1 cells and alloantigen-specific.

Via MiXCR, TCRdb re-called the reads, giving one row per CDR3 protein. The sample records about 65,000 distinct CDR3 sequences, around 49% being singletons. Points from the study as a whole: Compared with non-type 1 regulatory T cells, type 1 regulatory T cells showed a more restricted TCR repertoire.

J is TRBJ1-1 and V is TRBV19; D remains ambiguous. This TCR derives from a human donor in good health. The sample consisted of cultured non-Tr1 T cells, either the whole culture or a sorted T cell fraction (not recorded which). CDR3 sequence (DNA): TGTGCCAGTAGTATATTTAAGCGAGGTGAAGCTTTCTTT. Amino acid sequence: CASSIFKRGEAFF.